The 16 T cell receptor beta chains presented below share a single source sample, sequenced in a study of shared clonotypes between healthy human individuals. Measured with immunoSEQ multiplex PCR; TCRdb has only the in-frame clones, and not every one. The table lists over 1.4 million clones, roughly 96% of them singletons. Specimen: naive CD4+ T cells sorted from blood. Subset described: CD45RA+ positively selected. The receptors stem from a man between 25 and 39 years old in good health.

The chain couples TRBV5-1 to TRBJ1-1; TRBD1 aligns across 7 bases. The trim removed 4 bases at V and 4 bases at J, leaving 7 bases unmatched. The CDR3 totals 14 residues. Germline lookup yields CDR1 SGHRS and CDR2 YFSETQ. CDR3 coding DNA: TGCGCCAGCAGCGCTATTGCAGGGGGCACTGAAGCTTTCTTT. Translation gives CASSAIAGGTEAFF.

The chain joins TRBV27 to TRBJ2-1; tentative D call: TRBD2 (6 bases). V was shortened by 6 bases and J by 4 bases, with 13 bases between the two germline ends. The CDR3 contains 14 residues. Germline V lookup: CDR1 MNHEY, CDR2 SMNVEV (reference sequence). The CDR3 nucleotides are TGTGCCAGCAGCACCCGGGACTCGTACAATGAGCAGTTCTTC. Protein: CASSTRDSYNEQFF.

This clone was observed once. The rearrangement uses TRBV29-1 and TRBJ1-2, with D uncertain. In germline, CDR1 is SQVTM, CDR2 ANQGSEA. V was trimmed by 7 bases and J by 3 bases, leaving 15 bases between them. The CDR3 has 13 amino acids. This CDR3 is CSERRLADYGYTF. The CDR3 bases are TGCAGCGAAAGAAGACTGGCGGACTATGGCTACACCTTC.

The chain joins TRBV5-4 to TRBJ2-7; 9 nucleotides line up with TRBD2. Germline V lookup: CDR1 SGHNT, CDR2 YYREEE (reference sequence). Trimming cost V 3 bases and J 4 bases; bases outside gene matches: 5. The CDR3 loop spans 14 amino acids. The CDR3 is CASSSASGIYEQYF. The CDR3 nucleotides read TGTGCCAGCAGCTCAGCTAGCGGGATTTACGAGCAGTACTTC.

V and J are TRBV7-9 and TRBJ1-5; D ambiguous. This CDR3 is 14 amino acids long. In germline, CDR1 is SEHNR, CDR2 FQNEAQ (reference sequence). V was trimmed by 1 base and J by 1 base, leaving 5 bases between them. In DNA form, the CDR3 reads TGTGCCAGCAGCTTAGTGGCAAGCAATCAGCCCCAGCATTTT. It encodes CASSLVASNQPQHF.

The rearrangement joins TRBV15 to TRBJ2-7; D possibly matches TRBD1 or TRBD2 (5 bases each). CDR1 and CDR2 (germline): LNHNV, YYDKDF (reference sequence). CDR3 length equals 19 residues. The V and J ends lost 0 bases and 5 bases respectively, with 26 bases between them. The CDR3 DNA reads as TGTGCCACCAGCAGAGATTCAGGGAGCGTAGTAAGCCCTTCGCACGAGCAGTACTTC. Its protein is CATSRDSGSVVSPSHEQYF.

The genes are TRBV5-1 and TRBJ2-3, with 12 bases that match TRBD2. Trimming cost V 4 bases and J 4 bases; bases outside gene matches: 7. Looked up from germline, CDR1 is SGHRS and CDR2 is YFSETQ. This CDR3 region has 16 residues. CDR3: CASSLKTSGSADTQYF. CDR3 sequence (DNA): TGCGCCAGCAGCCTAAAGACTAGCGGGAGTGCAGATACGCAGTATTTT.

J is TRBJ2-5 and V is TRBV7-2, with no clear D. The germline V gene encodes CDR1 SGHTA and CDR2 FQGNSA. The CDR3 contains 14 residues. The V end was cut by 5 bases, the J end by 4 bases, with 14 bases between. CDR3 loop: CASSRSHGVETQYF. CDR3 sequence (DNA): TGTGCCAGCAGCCGCTCCCATGGGGTAGAGACCCAGTACTTC.

A word on this clone: The junction departs from germline at one end; a sequencing error may be responsible. The chain carries TRBV5-1 and TRBJ1-2; the D is unclear. CDR1 SGHRS and CDR2 YFSETQ come from the germline V gene. CDR3 length equals 11 residues. The CDR3 loop is CASSLEFTIPF. The DNA for the CDR3 is TGCGCCAGCAGCTTGGAATTCACAATCCCCTTC.

The rearrangement links TRBV7-8 to TRBJ2-4; TRBD1 agrees at 8 bases. V lost 5 bases and J lost 1; bases outside the gene matches: 4. The CDR3 consists of 15 residues. CDR1 is SGHVS, CDR2 FQNEAQ, per germline. The CDR3 DNA follows: TGTGCCAGCAGCCTTCAGGGGGCGGCCAAAAACATTCAGTACTTC. Amino acids: CASSLQGAAKNIQYF.

The chain carries TRBV7-9 and TRBJ1-5; 10 bases fit TRBD1. J lost 7 bases, V lost 4 bases, and 7 bases had no gene match. Per germline, CDR1 SEHNR and CDR2 FQNEAQ (reference sequence). The CDR3 loop spans 15 amino acids. Written as DNA, the CDR3 is TGTGCCAGCAGCTCAGGGGACAGGGGTAACCAGCCCCAGCATTTT. This sequence encodes CASSSGDRGNQPQHF.

The CDR3 nucleotides read TGCGCCAGCAGCCAACTACTAGCGGGAATGGGCACCGGGGAGCTGTTTTTT. Residues: CASSQLLAGMGTGELFF. The genes are TRBV4-1 and TRBJ2-2; 10 nucleotides match TRBD2. V shed 2 bases and J 4 bases; nucleotides not matched to a gene: 7. CDR3 length: 17 amino acids. The germline V gene has CDR1 MGHRA and CDR2 YSYEKL.

V gene TRBV11-2 combines with J gene TRBJ1-2; no clear D. The CDR3 spans 15 residues. Germline values: CDR1 SGHAT, CDR2 FQNNGV. Trimming pared 6 bases from V and 4 bases from J, leaving 18 bases between. The CDR3 loop reads CASRSIRPGAYGYTF. The CDR3 DNA sequence: TGTGCCAGCAGATCCATCCGACCGGGCGCCTATGGCTACACCTTC.

This clone appeared once. The chain carries TRBV5-6 and TRBJ2-3; 10 bases are a match to TRBD2. V lost 1 base and J lost 3; bases outside the gene matches: 2. The CDR3 consists of 15 residues. CDR1 and CDR2 (germline): SGHDT, YYEEEE. CDR3 region: CASSLLTSGTDTQYF. Written as DNA, the CDR3 is TGTGCCAGCAGCTTGTTGACTAGCGGGACAGATACGCAGTATTTT. Filled out from reference TRBV5-6 and TRBJ2-3, the complete variable domain reads DAGVTQSPTHLIKTRGQQVTLRCSPKSGHDTVSWYQQALGQGPQFIFQYYEEEERQRGNFPDRFSGHQFPNYSSELNVNALLLGDSALYLCASSLLTSGTDTQYFGPGTRLTVL.

The gene calls are TRBV9 and TRBJ1-3; no reliable D call. Germline lookup yields CDR1 SGDLS and CDR2 YYNGEE. This CDR3 has 12 residues. Trimming removed 6 bases from V and 4 bases from J, with 8 bases in between. The chain's CDR3 is CASKTAGNTIYF. The CDR3, as DNA: TGTGCCAGCAAAACAGCAGGAAACACCATATATTTT.

The chain recombines TRBV10-3 with TRBJ2-5; D not resolved. V was shortened by 1 base and J by 0 bases, with 6 bases between the two germline ends. Germline V gives CDR1 ENHRY, CDR2 SYGVKD. The CDR3 length is 14 residues. CDR3 sequence (DNA): TGTGCCATCAGTGAGTTGACGGACCAAGAGACCCAGTACTTC. Translation gives CAISELTDQETQYF.